These T cell receptor beta chains were read from a single sample in a study of blood T cell repertoires in COVID-19. TCRdb keeps only in-frame clones here, not all; method: immunoSEQ multiplex PCR. The sample has some 190,000 clones, almost 90% seen once. Sequencing was carried out using peripheral blood. The receptors shown here come from a man between 18 and 29 years old with active or convalescent COVID-19. Each CDR3 is given with its conserved first and last residue. D genes are given only for firm matches. Clone size is not always given. Where it is, it says once, few, many or a class for expanded clones.

v_gene: TRBV4-1
j_gene: TRBJ2-1
abundance: -
d_gene: -
CDR3nt: TGCGCCAGCAGCCAACCATTAACCGGGACATACGACAATGAGCAGTTCTTC
CDR3aa: CASSQPLTGTYDNEQFF

v_gene: TRBV5-8
j_gene: TRBJ1-4
abundance: -
d_gene: -
CDR3nt: TGTGCCAGCAGCTTGTTTGGCGGACACCCCGATGAAAAACTGTTTTTT
CDR3aa: CASSLFGGHPDEKLFF

v_gene: TRBV4-1
j_gene: TRBJ2-5
abundance: -
d_gene: -
CDR3nt: TGCGCCAGCAGCCAAGGCCTGGGCGTTCGGGAGACCCAGTACTTC
CDR3aa: CASSQGLGVRETQYF

v_gene: TRBV4-3
j_gene: TRBJ2-7
abundance: few
d_gene: -
CDR3nt: TGCGCCAGCAGCCCGTCCCGGGAGACCCCAGCTCGCGAGCAGTACTTC
CDR3aa: CASSPSRETPAREQYF

v_gene: TRBV2
j_gene: TRBJ1-4
abundance: -
d_gene: -
CDR3nt: TGTGCCAGCACGTCCGGGGGTAATGAAAAACTGTTTTTT
CDR3aa: CASTSGGNEKLFF

v_gene: TRBV9
j_gene: TRBJ1-1
abundance: -
d_gene: TRBD1
CDR3nt: TGTGCCAGCAGCCTCAGGACAGGCGTGAACACTGAAGCTTTCTTT
CDR3aa: CASSLRTGVNTEAFF

v_gene: TRBV21-1
j_gene: TRBJ1-2
abundance: -
d_gene: -
CDR3nt: TGTGCCAGCAGCAACCGGGACAGCACAAATCCTCTCTATGGCTACACCTTC
CDR3aa: CASSNRDSTNPLYGYTF

v_gene: TRBV6-2/TRBV6-3
j_gene: TRBJ2-1
abundance: -
d_gene: -
CDR3nt: TGTGCCAGCAGTCCCCTACGGGGTCGTAGTGCTGAGCAGTTCTTC
CDR3aa: CASSPLRGRSAEQFF

v_gene: TRBV6-5
j_gene: TRBJ1-1
abundance: -
d_gene: -
CDR3nt: TGTGCCAGCAGGCGGGTAGGGAATCGGAACACTGAAGCTTTCTTT
CDR3aa: CASRRVGNRNTEAFF

v_gene: TRBV7-9
j_gene: TRBJ2-2
abundance: once
d_gene: TRBD2
CDR3nt: TGTGCCAGCAGCTTAGCGCTAGCGGGAGATCGCGGCACCGGGGAGCTGTTTTTT
CDR3aa: CASSLALAGDRGTGELFF

v_gene: TRBV27
j_gene: TRBJ1-4
abundance: -
d_gene: -
CDR3nt: TGTGCCAGCAGATCCCCCTGGGGACTGGGCGAAAAACTGTTTTTT
CDR3aa: CASRSPWGLGEKLFF

v_gene: TRBV9
j_gene: TRBJ2-5
abundance: -
d_gene: TRBD2
CDR3nt: TGTGCCAGCAGCGTAAGCGGGAGAGACCAAGAGACCCAGTACTTC
CDR3aa: CASSVSGRDQETQYF

v_gene: TRBV19
j_gene: TRBJ1-1
abundance: few
d_gene: -
CDR3nt: TGTGCCAGTAGTAAGGGGTGGGCGGTTAAACCGAGTTACACTGAAGCTTTCTTT
CDR3aa: CASSKGWAVKPSYTEAFF

v_gene: TRBV30
j_gene: TRBJ1-3
abundance: -
d_gene: -
CDR3nt: TGTGCCTGGAGGGTAGTAGGGGCGGGAAACACCATATATTTT
CDR3aa: CAWRVVGAGNTIYF

v_gene: TRBV18
j_gene: TRBJ1-5
abundance: -
d_gene: -
CDR3nt: TGTGCCAGCTCACGGGGGGAAGGGACGGGTCAGCCCCAGCATTTT
CDR3aa: CASSRGEGTGQPQHF

v_gene: TRBV7-9
j_gene: TRBJ2-3
abundance: -
d_gene: TRBD1
CDR3nt: TGTGCCAGCAGCAGATGGGACAGTAATACGCAGTATTTT
CDR3aa: CASSRWDSNTQYF

v_gene: TRBV4-1
j_gene: TRBJ2-7
abundance: -
d_gene: TRBD2
CDR3nt: TGCGCCAGCAGCCAAGGTAGCGGGATGGCGGTCGAGCAGTACTTC
CDR3aa: CASSQGSGMAVEQYF

v_gene: TRBV6-5
j_gene: TRBJ1-5
abundance: -
d_gene: -
CDR3nt: TGTGCCAGCAGTTACTCGGGGGGGGGCAATCAGCCCCAGCATTTT
CDR3aa: CASSYSGGGNQPQHF

v_gene: TRBV5-5
j_gene: TRBJ2-5
abundance: -
d_gene: -
CDR3nt: TGTGCCAGCAGCCTTGTGGGGGGGGCGAGAGAAGAGACCCAGTACTTC
CDR3aa: CASSLVGGAREETQYF

v_gene: TRBV6-5
j_gene: TRBJ2-5
abundance: once
d_gene: TRBD2
CDR3nt: TGTGCCAGCAGCCGACTAGCGGGAGTGGTTGAGACCCAGTACTTC
CDR3aa: CASSRLAGVVETQYF

v_gene: TRBV6-5
j_gene: TRBJ2-7
abundance: few
d_gene: TRBD1
CDR3nt: TGTGCCAGCAGGGGACAGGGTAGCTCCTACGAGCAGTACTTC
CDR3aa: CASRGQGSSYEQYF

v_gene: TRBV12-3/TRBV12-4
j_gene: TRBJ2-3
abundance: -
d_gene: -
CDR3nt: TGTGCCAGCAGACTCTGGAGCACAGATACGCAGTATTTT
CDR3aa: CASRLWSTDTQYF

v_gene: TRBV27
j_gene: TRBJ1-1
abundance: -
d_gene: -
CDR3nt: TGTGCCAGCAGTTTAGTGGGGGGGAACACTGAAGCTTTCTTT
CDR3aa: CASSLVGGNTEAFF

v_gene: TRBV19
j_gene: TRBJ1-5
abundance: -
d_gene: -
CDR3nt: TGTGCCAGTAGGGAACCGACAGGTTTTGGGCCCCAGCATTTT
CDR3aa: CASREPTGFGPQHF

v_gene: TRBV5-6
j_gene: TRBJ1-2
abundance: -
d_gene: -
CDR3nt: TGTGCCAGCAGCCGGCGGGAATACTATGGCTACACCTTC
CDR3aa: CASSRREYYGYTF

v_gene: TRBV7-9
j_gene: TRBJ2-7
abundance: -
d_gene: -
CDR3nt: TGTGCCACCATTTACTCGGACACCTCCTACGAGCAGTACTTC
CDR3aa: CATIYSDTSYEQYF

v_gene: TRBV21-1
j_gene: TRBJ2-3
abundance: -
d_gene: -
CDR3nt: TGTGCCAGCAGCAGAAAAGCGGGAGGGCCTGGGGGAGATACGCAGTATTTT
CDR3aa: CASSRKAGGPGGDTQYF

v_gene: TRBV14
j_gene: TRBJ1-2
abundance: -
d_gene: -
CDR3nt: TGTGCCAGCAGCCAGTGGAGGGGCTATGGCTACACCTTC
CDR3aa: CASSQWRGYGYTF